The 2 T cell receptor beta chains below come from one sample, sequenced in a study of tumor and adjacent non-tumor tissue in lung cancer. This sample's RNA came from whole unsorted tissue. Three rounds of nested PCR, following a modified ARM-PCR protocol, produced the TCRbeta library. MiXCR, applied by TCRdb to the multiplex PCR reads, yields one record per CDR3 protein. The repertoire has some 120,000 distinct CDR3 sequences, roughly 64% of them found once; the top ten carry over 10%. The specimen was lung tumor tissue. Source of these receptors: a man aged 25-45 years with non-small cell lung cancer.

With respect to this clonotype: In this CDR3 the conserved last residue, phenylalanine or tryptophan, is missing, so a read error is likely. Because the CDR3's place on the DNA is in doubt, the DNA is left out and the CDR3 is given as listed by TCRdb. The J gene is TRBJ2-1, the V gene TRBV20-1; the table's D call TRBD2 went unverified against the DNA. The germline V gene has CDR1 DFQATT and CDR2 SNEGSKA (reference sequence). From its first to its last residue, the CDR3 has 15 amino acids. CDR3 sequence reads: CSVRPSGLSYNEHFL.

Of note for this clonotype: Given a much more abundant clone one base away, this may be a read error. The rearrangement joins TRBV12-3 or TRBV12-4 to TRBJ2-5, with 7 bases aligning to TRBD1. This CDR3 spans 14 amino acids. The DNA for the CDR3 is TGTGCCAGCAGTTCGGACAGGAGTTTCGAGACCCAGAACTTC. Translation gives CASSSDRSFETQNF.